One and the same sample provided the 25 T cell receptor beta chains below, sequenced in a study of response to subunit inactivated influenza vaccine. TCRdb re-analysed the RT-PCR reads in MiXCR, keeping a single row per CDR3 protein. The data contain 800,000 or so distinct CDR3 sequences, 21% of them seen just once; the ten biggest clones take up about a tenth. Here the sequenced sample was PBMCs from blood, taken about 5 days after vaccination. The receptors shown here come from a man aged 50-60 years who received an inactivated influenza vaccine.

This clonotype appeared many times. The chain carries TRBV5-1 and TRBJ2-7, with D tentatively TRBD1 (5 bases). The V end was cut by 0 bases, the J end by 3 bases, with 13 bases between. This CDR3 region has 15 residues. CDR1 SGHRS and CDR2 YFSETQ come from the germline V gene. CDR3 sequence: CASSLGLGHDYEQYF. The CDR3 region has the DNA TGCGCCAGCAGCTTGGGCCTAGGACACGACTACGAGCAGTACTTC.

This chain joins TRBV20-1 and TRBJ2-1; 10 bases line up with TRBD2. Germline CDR1 DFQATT, CDR2 SNEGSKA (reference sequence). This CDR3 has 15 amino acids. Trimming took 2 bases from V and 8 from J; bases not matched to a gene: 9. CDR3 sequence reads: CSARMLAGVWDEQFF. The CDR3 nucleotides are TGCAGTGCTAGAATGCTAGCGGGAGTCTGGGATGAGCAGTTCTTC.

The gene calls are TRBV10-2 and TRBJ2-1; the D call may be TRBD1 or TRBD2 (5 bases each). Germline assignment: CDR1 WSHSY and CDR2 SAAADI. Trimming removed 2 bases at V and 2 bases at J, with 10 bases between. This CDR3 has 15 residues. The CDR3 nucleotides are TGCGCCAGCAGTGAGGGGGGACCTACCTACAATGAGCAGTTCTTC. It encodes CASSEGGPTYNEQFF.

The chain employs TRBV3-1 and TRBJ1-2; D unclear. The germline V gene encodes CDR1 LGHDT and CDR2 YNNKEL (reference sequence). Trimming took off 2 bases at V and 3 bases at J, with 7 bases between the two ends. This CDR3 has 13 residues. This CDR3 reads CASSQTHDYGYTF. CDR3 sequence (DNA): TGTGCCAGCAGCCAAACCCACGACTATGGCTACACCTTC.

This clonotype came up a few times. The chain uses TRBV12-5 and TRBJ2-2, with TRBD1 matching 8 bases. CDR1 is LGHNT, CDR2 FRNRAP, per germline. This CDR3 contains 17 residues. V trimming: 0 bases; J trimming: 7 bases; junction bases outside the gene matches: 10. CDR3 DNA sequence: TGTGCTAGTGGTTTGGTATTAGAGACAGGGGTGGTCGGGGAGCTGTTTTTT. Its translation is CASGLVLETGVVGELFF.

This clonotype was observed a handful of times. V is TRBV5-5 and J is TRBJ2-1; TRBD2 matches at 10 bases. CDR1 and CDR2 (germline): SGHKS, YYEKEE (reference sequence). The CDR3 sequence is 15 residues long. V trimming: 0 bases; J trimming: 9 bases; junction bases outside the gene matches: 6. The CDR3 bases are TGTGCCAGCAGCTTGGCTCCTAGCGGGAGCGGTGAGCAGTTCTTC. Its protein is CASSLAPSGSGEQFF.

The chain links TRBV12-3 or TRBV12-4 to TRBJ2-7, with D perhaps matching TRBD1 or TRBD2 (6 bases each). V lost 1 base, J lost 7 bases, and 17 bases lay in between. CDR3 length equals 15 residues. The CDR3 nucleotides are TGTGCCAGCAGTTTAGGCTCGGGGGCCCCTCGGGAGCAGTACTTC. Translating gives CASSLGSGAPREQYF.

The rearrangement links TRBV7-2 to TRBJ2-3; the D is unclear. Germline V lookup: CDR1 SGHTA, CDR2 FQGNSA. The V and J ends lost 5 bases and 0 bases respectively, with 9 bases between them. The CDR3 extends over 14 amino acids. The DNA of the CDR3 is TGTGCCAGCAGCCGCCTACAGAGCACAGATACGCAGTATTTT. Translated, it gives CASSRLQSTDTQYF.

V is TRBV6-5 and J is TRBJ2-5, with 7 positions matching TRBD2. V shed 0 bases, J shed 7 bases, and the junction held 5 bases outside the gene matches. The germline gives CDR1 MNHEY, CDR2 SVGAGI. The length of the CDR3 is 14 residues. The chain's CDR3 is CASSYSWEGVTQYF. In DNA, the CDR3 is TGTGCCAGCAGTTACTCGTGGGAGGGAGTGACCCAGTACTTC.

The gene calls are TRBV12-3 or TRBV12-4 and TRBJ2-2; 9 bases are a match to TRBD1. The CDR3 length is 16 residues. The junction had 9 bases not matched to a gene; V was cut back by 3 bases and J by 7 bases. CDR3 coding DNA: TGTGCCAGCAGTTTTGCCGGGACAGGGTCAGGCGGGGAGCTGTTTTTT. This encodes CASSFAGTGSGGELFF.

This chain joins TRBV4-2 and TRBJ2-3; 12 nucleotides line up with TRBD2. CDR1 is LGHNA and CDR2 is YNFKEQ in the germline V gene. V gave up 1 base and J gave up 1 base; unmatched junction bases: 6. The CDR3 is 18 residues long. The CDR3, as DNA: TGTGCCAGCAGCCAAGTGGCTAGCGGGGGGGTTCGCACAGATACGCAGTATTTT. This codes for CASSQVASGGVRTDTQYF.

The chain joins TRBV7-9 to TRBJ1-2; TRBD1 matches 7 bases. The CDR3 contains 15 residues. After removal of 5 bases from V and 2 bases from J, the junction contained 8 bases not matched to a gene. CDR1 is SEHNR and CDR2 is FQNEAQ in the germline V gene (reference sequence). The CDR3 region has the DNA TGTGCCAGCAGCCGGACAGGACTAGTAAACTATGGCTACACCTTC. Translated, it gives CASSRTGLVNYGYTF.

This clonotype was observed a few times. J is TRBJ2-2 and V is TRBV20-1, with TRBD2 matching 12 bases. The CDR3 is 16 residues long. Germline values: CDR1 DFQATT, CDR2 SNEGSKA (reference sequence). V was clipped by 4 bases and J by 3 bases; unmatched bases: 6. The CDR3 loop reads CSATLAGGPDTGELFF. The CDR3 DNA sequence: TGCAGTGCTACGCTAGCGGGAGGGCCTGACACCGGGGAGCTGTTTTTT.

The rearrangement uses TRBV7-2 and TRBJ2-7, with a possible D match to TRBD2 (5 bases). Germline lookup yields CDR1 SGHTA and CDR2 FQGNSA. The length of the CDR3 is 16 residues. Deletions cut 0 bases from V and 0 bases from J, with 12 bases between. In nucleotides, the CDR3 is TGTGCCAGCAGCTTAGCGCTACGGAGGAGCTCCTACGAGCAGTACTTC. The encoded protein is CASSLALRRSSYEQYF. Complete variable domain (other parts from reference TRBV7-2 and TRBJ2-7): GAGVSQSPSNKVTEKGKDVELRCDPISGHTALYWYRQSLGQGLEFLIYFQGNSAPDKSGLPSDRFSAERTGGSVSTLTIQRTQQEDSAVYLCASSLALRRSSYEQYFGPGTRLTVT.

There are a few counts of this clonotype. The genes are TRBV29-1 and TRBJ2-1; 7 nucleotides line up with TRBD1. The CDR3 extends over 13 amino acids. Looked up from germline, CDR1 is SQVTM and CDR2 is ANQGSEA. V was clipped by 3 bases and J by 8 bases; unmatched bases: 7. CDR3 coding DNA: TGCAGCGTTGATTCTGGGACAGTGGATGAGCAGTTCTTC. Its translation is CSVDSGTVDEQFF.

A few counts support this clonotype. This rearrangement joins TRBV7-9 to TRBJ2-7; no clear D gene. The germline V gene has CDR1 SEHNR and CDR2 FQNEAQ (reference sequence). The CDR3 runs 14 residues. The ends were cut back, 5 bases at V and 5 bases at J, with 16 bases in the middle. The CDR3 is CASSPSRRTDEQYF. CDR3 sequence (DNA): TGTGCCAGCAGCCCTTCGCGACGCACGGACGAGCAGTACTTC.

V gene TRBV11-2 combines with J gene TRBJ2-3, with D perhaps matching TRBD2 (5 bases). This CDR3 contains 16 residues. Germline V CDR1 and CDR2: SGHAT, FQNNGV. V was cut by 3 bases and J by 0 bases, with 13 bases left in between. The CDR3 coding sequence is TGTGCCAGCAGCTTCAATATACTAGGAAGCACAGATACGCAGTATTTT. This translates into CASSFNILGSTDTQYF.

Ten or more counts support this clonotype. The J gene is TRBJ2-7, the V gene TRBV7-2, with 7 bases aligning to TRBD1. Trimming cost V 5 bases and J 7 bases; bases outside gene matches: 11. Germline CDR1 is SGHTA and CDR2 is FQGNSA. The CDR3 covers 14 residues. CDR3 sequence (DNA): TGTGCCAGCAGCCCCCACCTTGACAGGGTTGAGCAGTACTTC. Translating it yields CASSPHLDRVEQYF.

J is TRBJ2-7 and V is TRBV28; no clear D gene. Trimming shortened V by 5 bases and J by 4 bases, and 18 bases separated the two germline ends. Germline V gives CDR1 MDHEN, CDR2 SYDVKM. CDR3 length: 15 residues. Here the CDR3 reads CASSGLSELTYEQYF. The CDR3, as DNA: TGTGCCAGCAGTGGCCTCTCTGAACTAACTTACGAGCAGTACTTC.

V gene TRBV20-1 combines with J gene TRBJ2-3, with 16 bases that match TRBD2. This CDR3 is built from 18 residues. Unmatched junction bases numbered 9, after V lost 1 base and J lost 5 bases. Germline V CDR1 and CDR2: DFQATT, SNEGSKA (reference sequence). CDR3 nucleotides: TGCAGTGCTAGAGGAGTGGGACTAGCGGGAGGGCCACTAGATACGCAGTATTTT. Residues: CSARGVGLAGGPLDTQYF.

In its sample, this clonotype was seen a few times. The genes are TRBV29-1 and TRBJ2-3; a weak D match, TRBD1 (6 bases). The CDR3 contains 12 residues. Trimming took off 4 bases at V and 4 bases at J, with 9 bases between the two ends. Germline CDR1 and CDR2: SQVTM and ANQGSEA. This CDR3 is CSVVQGPDTQYF. For the CDR3, the DNA is TGCAGCGTTGTACAGGGACCAGATACGCAGTATTTT.

The chain employs TRBV11-2 and TRBJ1-1; D perhaps matches TRBD1 (5 bases). CDR1 and CDR2 from the germline V gene are SGHAT and FQNNGV. The germline V and J ends were trimmed by 7 bases and 3 bases, with 12 bases remaining between them. This CDR3 comprises 13 residues. This chain's CDR3 is CASITVGHTEAFF. DNA of the CDR3: TGTGCCAGCATAACCGTGGGGCACACTGAAGCTTTCTTT.

This clonotype was picked up many times. V usage is TRBV12-3 or TRBV12-4 and J usage is TRBJ2-2; D may be TRBD1 (5 bases). The CDR3 covers 13 residues. V dropped 5 bases and J dropped 8 bases, with 12 bases sitting between them. CDR3 DNA: TGTGCCAGCAGTCCAGGGAACGTGGGGGAGCTGTTTTTT. The encoded protein is CASSPGNVGELFF.

This clonotype was detected ten times or more. J is TRBJ2-5 and V is TRBV18; tentatively, D is TRBD1 or TRBD2 (5 bases each). The CDR3 is 15 amino acids. Germline values: CDR1 KGHSH, CDR2 LQKENI. V shed 3 bases and J shed 2 bases, with 13 bases lying between them. CDR3 region: CASSPFGADQETQYF. CDR3 coding DNA: TGTGCCAGCTCACCGTTCGGGGCTGATCAAGAGACCCAGTACTTC.

This clonotype was counted many times. V usage is TRBV5-1 and J usage is TRBJ2-5, with TRBD2 as a possible D gene (5 bases). This CDR3 has 16 amino acids. Per the germline V gene, CDR1 is SGHRS and CDR2 is YFSETQ. V dropped 2 bases and J dropped 7 bases, with 21 bases sitting between them. The CDR3 coding sequence is TGCGCCAGCAGCTTCTCCCTCCCAGGAACCCGGGGGACCCAGTACTTC. Encoded protein: CASSFSLPGTRGTQYF.